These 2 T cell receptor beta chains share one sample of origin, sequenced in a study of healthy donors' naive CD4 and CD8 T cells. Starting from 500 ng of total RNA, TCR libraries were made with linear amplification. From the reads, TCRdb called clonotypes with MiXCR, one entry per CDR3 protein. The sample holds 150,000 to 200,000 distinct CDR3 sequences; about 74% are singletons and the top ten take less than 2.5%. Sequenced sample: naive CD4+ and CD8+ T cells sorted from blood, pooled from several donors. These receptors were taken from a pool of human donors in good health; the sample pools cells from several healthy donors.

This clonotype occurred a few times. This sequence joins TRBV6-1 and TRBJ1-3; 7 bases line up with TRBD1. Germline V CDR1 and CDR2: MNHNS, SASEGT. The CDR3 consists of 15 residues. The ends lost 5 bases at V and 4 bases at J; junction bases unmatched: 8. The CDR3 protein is CASSYSTGKGNTIYF. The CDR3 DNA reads TGTGCCAGCAGTTACTCGACAGGGAAGGGAAACACCATATATTTT.

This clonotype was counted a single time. The CDR3 bases are TGTGCCATCAGTGAGCCAGTAGCGGGAGAGGCTGAGCAGTTCTTC. As protein: CAISEPVAGEAEQFF. The chain couples TRBV10-3 to TRBJ2-1; 9 nucleotides match TRBD2. The CDR3 totals 15 residues. Germline V gene lookup returns CDR1 ENHRY and CDR2 SYGVKD. Trimming took 2 bases from V and 9 from J; bases not matched to a gene: 8.